This T cell receptor (beta chain) was captured by sequencing in a study of Ad26.COV2.S vaccination and SARS-CoV-2 variants. Whole-study context: Donor allocation was to the COV1001 Ad26.COV2.S trial arm. By the intramuscular route, Ad26.COV2.S was given once, or twice 56 days apart.

Concerning this clone: Its antigen is not known. The same CDR3 arises from other DNA sequences in this sample as well.

Profiled with immunoSEQ multiplex PCR; TCRdb holds only in-frame clones, not every one. The table shows under 550,000 clones, with approximately 87% occurring only once. Findings of the study overall: Total T cell responses may have been underestimated by the TCR breadth and depth analyses. Vaccine recipients surpassed placebo recipients in spike-specific TCR breadth.

Treatment denoted: roughly 20 received Ad26.COV2.S at low or high dose, single or two shots; 5 received placebo; per-sample allocation not given. Sampling happened 63 days after the first vaccine or placebo injection. The sequence was obtained from a person between 18 and 59 years old who received the Ad26.COV2.S COVID-19 vaccine or a placebo. The sample in question was peripheral blood, obtained in a trial of Ad26.COV2.S vaccine versus placebo.

As DNA, the CDR3 is TGTGCCTGGAGTGCGACAGATACGCAGTATTTT. Protein sequence: CAWSATDTQYF. This chain uses TRBV30 with TRBJ2-3; D is uncertain. The CDR3 runs 11 residues. Looked up from germline, CDR1 is GTSNPN and CDR2 is SVGIG (reference sequence). Trimming took 1 base from V and 3 from J, leaving 2 bases between them.